A single sample is the source of the 4 T cell receptor beta chains below, sequenced in a study of blood T cell repertoires in COVID-19. Measured with immunoSEQ multiplex PCR; TCRdb has only the in-frame clones, and not every one. The table records approximately 220,000 clones, under 90% of them present only once. The sequenced material came from PBMCs or T cells enriched from blood (not recorded which). The receptors originated from a woman aged 45-60 years who had been exposed to COVID-19.

This chain's CDR3 is CASSPTSETQYF. The CDR3 DNA follows: TGTGCCAGCAGCCCAACTTCAGAGACCCAGTACTTC. The chain links TRBV11-2 to TRBJ2-5; no clear D gene. The CDR3 extends over 12 amino acids. Trimming took off 5 bases at V and 4 bases at J, with 8 bases between the two ends. Germline V CDR1 and CDR2: SGHAT, FQNNGV.

The CDR3 sequence: CASSLLGGTHQPQHF. The CDR3 coding sequence is TGTGCCAGCAGTTTATTAGGGGGAACCCACCAGCCCCAGCATTTT. V is TRBV28 and J is TRBJ1-5, with D maybe TRBD1 (6 bases). The CDR3 has 15 amino acids. V lost 1 base and J 7 bases, leaving 14 bases between the germline ends. Germline V gene lookup returns CDR1 MDHEN and CDR2 SYDVKM.

The chain employs TRBV29-1 and TRBJ2-7; possibly TRBD2 for D (6 bases). V lost 1 base and J 5 bases, leaving 9 bases between the germline ends. The CDR3 is 12 amino acids. Germline-derived CDR1 and CDR2 are SQVTM and ANQGSEA. CDR3 sequence: CSVEVGGDEQYF. CDR3 DNA: TGCAGCGTTGAAGTTGGCGGGGACGAGCAGTACTTC.

The rearrangement joins TRBV6-5 to TRBJ1-2, with 9 bases that match TRBD1. Germline trimming cut 6 bases from V and 8 bases from J; bases unmatched to any gene: 7. The germline V gene encodes CDR1 MNHEY and CDR2 SVGAGI. This CDR3 region has 13 residues. CDR3 in amino acids: CASRLGQGLGYTF. The CDR3 coding sequence is TGTGCCAGCAGGCTGGGACAGGGTTTAGGCTACACCTTC.